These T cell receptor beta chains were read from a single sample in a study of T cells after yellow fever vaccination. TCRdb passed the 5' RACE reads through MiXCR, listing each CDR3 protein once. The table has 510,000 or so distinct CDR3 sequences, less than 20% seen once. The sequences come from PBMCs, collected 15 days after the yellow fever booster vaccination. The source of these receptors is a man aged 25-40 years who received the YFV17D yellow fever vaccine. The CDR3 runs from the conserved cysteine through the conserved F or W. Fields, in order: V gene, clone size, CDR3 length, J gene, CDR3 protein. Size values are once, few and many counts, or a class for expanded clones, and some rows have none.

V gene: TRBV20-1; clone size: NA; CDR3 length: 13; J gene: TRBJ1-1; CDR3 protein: CSPVRGGNTEAFF
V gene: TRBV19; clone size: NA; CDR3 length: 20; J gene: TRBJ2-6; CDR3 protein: CASSIDPSISLRPGANVLTF
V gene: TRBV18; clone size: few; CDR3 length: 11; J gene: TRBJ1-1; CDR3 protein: CASSTGFEAFF
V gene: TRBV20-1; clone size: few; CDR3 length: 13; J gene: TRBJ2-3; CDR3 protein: CSASPSWGDTQYF
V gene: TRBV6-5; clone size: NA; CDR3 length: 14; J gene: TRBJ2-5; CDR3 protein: CASTLDRAQETQYF
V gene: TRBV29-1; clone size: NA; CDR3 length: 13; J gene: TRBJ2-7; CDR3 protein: CSVNRGRGNEQYF
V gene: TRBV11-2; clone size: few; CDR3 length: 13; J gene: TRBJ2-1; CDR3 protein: CASSLYLGTSGGF
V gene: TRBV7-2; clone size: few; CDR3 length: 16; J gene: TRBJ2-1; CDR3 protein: CASSLQGRERNNEQFF
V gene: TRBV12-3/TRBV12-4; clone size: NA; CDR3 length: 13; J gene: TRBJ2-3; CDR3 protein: CASKTSGTDTQYF
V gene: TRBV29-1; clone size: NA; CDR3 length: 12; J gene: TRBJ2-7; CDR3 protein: CSVRTHSYEQYF
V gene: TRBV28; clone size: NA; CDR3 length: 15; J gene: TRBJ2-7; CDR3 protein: CASSLTGYASYEQYF
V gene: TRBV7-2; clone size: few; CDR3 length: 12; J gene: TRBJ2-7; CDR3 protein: CASSSYRGEQYF
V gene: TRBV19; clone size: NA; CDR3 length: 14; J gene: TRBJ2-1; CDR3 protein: CASSIGGTYNEQFF
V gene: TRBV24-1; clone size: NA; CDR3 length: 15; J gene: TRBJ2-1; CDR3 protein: CATSDSRVGYNEQFF
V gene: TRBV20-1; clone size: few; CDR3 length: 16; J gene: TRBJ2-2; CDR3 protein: CSARDPGARRTGELFF
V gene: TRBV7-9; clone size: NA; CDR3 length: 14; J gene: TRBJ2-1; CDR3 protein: CASRGTSGSNEQFF
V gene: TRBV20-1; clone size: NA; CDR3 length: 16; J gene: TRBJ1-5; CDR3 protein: CSASPTGTGSNQPQHF
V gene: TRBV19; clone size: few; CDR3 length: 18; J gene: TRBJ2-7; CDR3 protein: CASSDPASGRSSSYEQYF
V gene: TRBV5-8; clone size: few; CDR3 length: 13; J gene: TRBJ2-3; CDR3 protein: CASSLGVGDTQYF
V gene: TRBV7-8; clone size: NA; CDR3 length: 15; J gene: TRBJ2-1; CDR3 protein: CASSLVGTSGNTQFF
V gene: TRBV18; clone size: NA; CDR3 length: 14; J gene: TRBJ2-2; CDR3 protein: CASSPPARAGELFF
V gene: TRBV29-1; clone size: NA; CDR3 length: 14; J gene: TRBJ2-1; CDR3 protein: CSVEVGSSYNEQFF
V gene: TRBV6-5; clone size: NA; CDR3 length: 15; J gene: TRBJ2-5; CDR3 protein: CASSSAREAFGTQYF
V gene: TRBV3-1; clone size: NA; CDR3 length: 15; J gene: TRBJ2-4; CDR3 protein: CASSQLAGGKNIQYF
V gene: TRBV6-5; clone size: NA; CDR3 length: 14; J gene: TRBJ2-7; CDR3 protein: CASSLQGVRYEQYF
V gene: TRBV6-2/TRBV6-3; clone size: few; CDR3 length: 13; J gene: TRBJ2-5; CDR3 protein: CASRESGEETQYF
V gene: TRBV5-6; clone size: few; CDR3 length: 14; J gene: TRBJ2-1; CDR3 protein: CASSLVGSPNEQFF
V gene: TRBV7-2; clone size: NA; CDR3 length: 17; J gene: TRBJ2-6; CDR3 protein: CASSLPALGPGANVLTF
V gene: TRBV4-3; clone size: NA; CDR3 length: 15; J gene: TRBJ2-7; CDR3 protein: CASSQDEGIYYEQYF
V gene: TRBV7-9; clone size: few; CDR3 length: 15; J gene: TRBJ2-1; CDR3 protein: CASSSLEGRFYEQFF
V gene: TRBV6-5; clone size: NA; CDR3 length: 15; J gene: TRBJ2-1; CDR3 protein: CASSHRDRGGNEQFF
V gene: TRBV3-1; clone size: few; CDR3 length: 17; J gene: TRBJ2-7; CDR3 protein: CASSQNPPGLVGVEQYF
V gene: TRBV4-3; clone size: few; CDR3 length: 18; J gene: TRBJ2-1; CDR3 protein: CASSQGGFTRGIYNEQFF
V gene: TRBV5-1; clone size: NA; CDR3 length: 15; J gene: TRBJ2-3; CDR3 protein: CASSLDIPSTDTQYF
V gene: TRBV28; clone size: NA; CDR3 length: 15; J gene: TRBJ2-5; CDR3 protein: CASRAGTGGRETQYF
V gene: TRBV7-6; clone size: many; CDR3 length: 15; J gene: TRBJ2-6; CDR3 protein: CASSLTGSGANVLTF
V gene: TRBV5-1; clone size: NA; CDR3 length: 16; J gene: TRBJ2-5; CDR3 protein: CASSLSGTSGKETQYF
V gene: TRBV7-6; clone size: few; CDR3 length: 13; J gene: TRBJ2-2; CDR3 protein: CASSFEGIGELFF